This T cell receptor beta chain was found in a study of blood T cell repertoires in COVID-19. Participants had their cohort set by participant-reported clinical history. The germline V gene has CDR1 MNHEY and CDR2 SVGAGI. The CDR3 spans 15 residues. V lost 2 bases, J lost 7 bases, and 6 bases stayed unmatched. Repertoires were generated with immunoSEQ multiplex PCR, while TCRdb's copy carries only in-frame clones and drops some. The top ten hold around 5% of the sample, which has approximately 280,000 clones, approximately 78% seen once. The clonotype originates from a man aged 35 to 55 who had been exposed to COVID-19. The sequenced sample was PBMCs or T cells enriched from blood (not recorded which). The J gene is TRBJ2-1, the V gene TRBV6-5; 9 bases match TRBD2. CDR3 DNA sequence: TGTGCCAGCAGTTACGGAAAAGCGGGGGGAAATGAGCAGTTCTTC. Protein product: CASSYGKAGGNEQFF.